This T cell receptor (beta chain) was identified during a study of blood T cell repertoires in COVID-19. About the study: Samples taken during acute and convalescent COVID-19 were collected in the United States, Italy and Spain.

Living in 24 US areas, the participants were between 18 and 89 years of age. Only in-frame clones appear in the TCRdb table, and some are missing; sequencing was by immunoSEQ multiplex PCR. The table records about 400,000 clones, about nine tenths of them present only once. Trimming removed 4 bases from V and 7 bases from J; junction bases left unmatched: 9. CDR1 and CDR2 (germline): SGHDT, YYEEEE. The CDR3 loop spans 14 amino acids. V and J are TRBV5-6 and TRBJ2-7; TRBD1 matches at 9 bases. The material sequenced was PBMCs or T cells enriched from blood (not recorded which). The receptor's source is a woman aged 30 to 39 who had recovered from COVID-19. The CDR3 coding sequence is TGTGCCAGCAGCGCCACAGGGGGCCCGCGGGAGCAGTACTTC. Protein sequence: CASSATGGPREQYF.